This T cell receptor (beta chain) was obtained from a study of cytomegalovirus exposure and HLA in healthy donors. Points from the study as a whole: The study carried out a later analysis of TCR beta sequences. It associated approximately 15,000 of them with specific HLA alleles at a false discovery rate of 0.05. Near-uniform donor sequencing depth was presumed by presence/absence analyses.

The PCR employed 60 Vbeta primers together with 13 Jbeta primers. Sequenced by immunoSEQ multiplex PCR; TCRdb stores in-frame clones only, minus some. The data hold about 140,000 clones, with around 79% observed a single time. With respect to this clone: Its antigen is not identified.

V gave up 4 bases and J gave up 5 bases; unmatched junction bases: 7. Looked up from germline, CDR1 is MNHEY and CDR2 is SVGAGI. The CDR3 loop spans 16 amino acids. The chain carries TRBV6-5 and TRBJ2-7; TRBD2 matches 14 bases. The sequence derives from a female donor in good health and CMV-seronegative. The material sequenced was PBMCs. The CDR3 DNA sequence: TGTGCCAGCAGTTGGAGCGGGACTAGCGGGAGCAACGAGCAGTACTTC. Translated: CASSWSGTSGSNEQYF.